Following are 19 T cell receptor beta chains from one sample sequenced in a study of response to subunit inactivated influenza vaccine. Each CDR3 protein gets one entry after TCRdb re-called the RT-PCR reads with MiXCR. The table shows about 530,000 distinct CDR3 sequences, with over 10% occurring only once. The sequences come from PBMCs from blood, collected more than 35 days after vaccination. The receptor source for this set is a man in his fifties or sixties who received an inactivated influenza vaccine.

This clonotype was picked up many times. The rearrangement joins TRBV4-2 to TRBJ2-7; TRBD2 agrees at 8 bases. J was trimmed by 7 bases and V by 1 base; bases with no gene match: 12. Per germline, CDR1 LGHNA and CDR2 YNFKEQ. The CDR3 runs 16 residues. The CDR3 is CASSQATGLAYVEQYF. CDR3 nucleotide sequence: TGTGCCAGCAGCCAAGCAACCGGACTAGCCTACGTAGAGCAGTACTTC.

This clonotype occurred a few times. The chain uses TRBV4-1 and TRBJ2-2, with 9 bases matching TRBD1. Germline V lookup: CDR1 MGHRA, CDR2 YSYEKL. This CDR3 spans 16 amino acids. The J segment lost 5 bases and the V segment lost 8 bases, leaving 12 bases of the junction unmatched. The DNA for the CDR3 is TGCGCCAGCCGTCCCCCGGGACAGGGTCGTACCGGGGAGCTGTTTTTT. Translated: CASRPPGQGRTGELFF.

The rearrangement links TRBV9 to TRBJ2-5; D might be TRBD2 (5 bases). The CDR3 totals 15 residues. Germline V lookup: CDR1 SGDLS, CDR2 YYNGEE. Trimming cost V 0 bases and J 2 bases, with 11 bases left between them. The CDR3 sequence is CASSVVGGRQETQYF. CDR3 bases: TGTGCCAGCAGCGTAGTCGGCGGGCGGCAAGAGACCCAGTACTTC.

Only a few counts were recorded for this clonotype. The rearrangement links TRBV5-1 to TRBJ1-6; D is uncertain. The germline gives CDR1 SGHRS, CDR2 YFSETQ. The germline V and J ends were trimmed by 1 base and 5 bases, with 7 bases remaining between them. The CDR3 contains 14 residues. DNA for the CDR3: TGCGCCAGCAGCTTGCGGCAGAATAATTCACCCCTCCACTTT. Amino acid sequence: CASSLRQNNSPLHF.

The gene calls are TRBV20-1 and TRBJ2-1; 11 nucleotides agree with TRBD2. In germline, CDR1 is DFQATT, CDR2 SNEGSKA (reference sequence). The CDR3 spans 14 residues. The V gene end was trimmed by 6 bases and the J gene end by 3 bases; junction bases not matched to a gene: 4. Here the CDR3 DNA reads TGCAGTGCCTATAGCGGGAGGGGCTACAATGAGCAGTTCTTC. This translates into CSAYSGRGYNEQFF.

This clonotype occurred many times. The rearrangement joins TRBV9 to TRBJ2-7; D perhaps matches TRBD2 (6 bases). The germline V gene encodes CDR1 SGDLS and CDR2 YYNGEE. The V end was cut by 0 bases, the J end by 2 bases, with 12 bases between. CDR3 size: 15 residues. The CDR3 protein is CASSVASSGTYEQYF. The CDR3 DNA follows: TGTGCCAGCAGCGTAGCTAGTAGCGGAACCTACGAGCAGTACTTC.

This clonotype was recorded many times. The chain couples TRBV5-6 to TRBJ2-7; unclear D gene. CDR1 and CDR2 from the germline V gene are SGHDT and YYEEEE. This CDR3 spans 14 amino acids. V was trimmed by 4 bases and J by 2 bases, leaving 13 bases between them. The CDR3 protein is CASSTTDTTYEQYF. The DNA for the CDR3 is TGTGCCAGCAGCACTACTGACACGACCTACGAGCAGTACTTC.

This clonotype was detected ten times or more. The rearrangement uses TRBV5-1 and TRBJ2-1; unclear D gene. The V gene lost 0 bases and the J gene lost 10 bases, with 14 bases spanning the gap. CDR3 length: 14 residues. The germline V gene has CDR1 SGHRS and CDR2 YFSETQ. This chain's CDR3 is CASSLGQPWREQFF. The DNA of the CDR3 is TGCGCCAGCAGCTTGGGCCAGCCCTGGAGAGAGCAGTTCTTC.

The chain joins TRBV5-1 to TRBJ2-5; the D is unclear. This CDR3 is 14 amino acids long. V gave up 2 bases and J gave up 2 bases, with 10 bases separating them. Germline V gene sequence: CDR1 SGHRS, CDR2 YFSETQ. The CDR3 DNA sequence: TGCGCCAGCAGCTTTGCAGTGCCTCAAGAGACCCAGTACTTC. Amino acid sequence: CASSFAVPQETQYF.

This clonotype has at least ten counts. The chain has TRBV5-1 and TRBJ1-2; 7 nucleotides line up with TRBD1. The CDR3 consists of 14 residues. CDR1 and CDR2 (germline): SGHRS, YFSETQ. V lost 0 bases, J lost 7 bases, and 6 bases stayed unmatched. This chain's CDR3 is CASSLGQGSGGYTF. DNA of the CDR3: TGCGCCAGCAGCTTGGGACAGGGTTCGGGTGGCTACACCTTC. Combining the CDR3 with reference TRBV5-1 and TRBJ1-2 gives the whole variable domain KAGVTQTPRYLIKTRGQQVTLSCSPISGHRSVSWYQQTPGQGLQFLFEYFSETQRNKGNFPGRFSGRQFSNSRSEMNVSTLELGDSALYLCASSLGQGSGGYTFGSGTRLTVV.

The chain carries TRBV19 and TRBJ2-5; 7 bases agree with TRBD1. This CDR3 spans 14 amino acids. The V segment lost 7 bases and the J segment 5 bases; nucleotides outside the gene matches: 10. CDR1 is LNHDA and CDR2 is SQIVND in the germline V gene (reference sequence). The chain's CDR3 is CASKGLTGIETQYF. CDR3 nucleotide sequence: TGTGCCAGTAAAGGCCTGACAGGGATCGAGACCCAGTACTTC.

In its sample, this clonotype was seen many times. The chain employs TRBV5-1 and TRBJ2-1; 7 bases align to TRBD2. Germline V gives CDR1 SGHRS, CDR2 YFSETQ. V dropped 4 bases and J dropped 2; count of bases not matched to a gene: 9. The CDR3 is 16 residues long. The DNA for the CDR3 is TGCGCCAGCAGCGTGGGACTATTCCCCCCCTACAATGAGCAGTTCTTC. This codes for CASSVGLFPPYNEQFF. The entire variable domain, with the rest obtained from reference TRBV5-1 and TRBJ2-1, is as follows: KAGVTQTPRYLIKTRGQQVTLSCSPISGHRSVSWYQQTPGQGLQFLFEYFSETQRNKGNFPGRFSGRQFSNSRSEMNVSTLELGDSALYLCASSVGLFPPYNEQFFGPGTRLTVL.

This chain connects TRBV20-1 to TRBJ1-1; possible D gene TRBD1, 5 bases. From germline, CDR1 is DFQATT and CDR2 SNEGSKA (reference sequence). The CDR3 consists of 14 residues. V lost 4 bases to trimming and J lost 0 bases, with 12 bases between them. CDR3 in amino acids: CSAKTTVMNTEAFF. DNA for the CDR3: TGCAGTGCTAAAACGACAGTCATGAACACTGAAGCTTTCTTT.

This clonotype has a handful of counts. The rearrangement uses TRBV7-6 and TRBJ2-1; tentative D call: TRBD2 (6 bases). This CDR3 comprises 15 residues. Trimming shortened V by 5 bases and J by 5 bases, and 16 bases separated the two germline ends. In germline, CDR1 is SGHVS, CDR2 FNYEAQ. DNA of the CDR3: TGTGCCAGCAGCCCGGGGCCGGGACTGAACAATGAGCAGTTCTTC. This codes for CASSPGPGLNNEQFF.

The V and J genes are TRBV7-4 and TRBJ2-7; the D gene is possibly TRBD2 (6 bases). The V and J ends lost 11 bases and 4 bases respectively, with 24 bases between them. This CDR3 is built from 15 residues. In germline, CDR1 is SGHVT, CDR2 SQSDAQ. CDR3 sequence: CACCPRDPTSYEQYF. Written as DNA, the CDR3 is TGTGCCTGCTGCCCGCGGGACCCCACCAGTTACGAGCAGTACTTC.

This clonotype has ten or more counts. The genes are TRBV9 and TRBJ2-7; weak D call: TRBD2 (6 bases). Germline CDR1 and CDR2: SGDLS and YYNGEE. The CDR3 runs to 14 residues. Trimming removed 4 bases at V and 6 bases at J, with 17 bases between. The DNA of the CDR3 is TGTGCCAGCAGCTCCGGACTATTAGGGCTCGAGCAGTACTTC. It is translated as CASSSGLLGLEQYF.

This clonotype was observed many times. V is TRBV6-2 or TRBV6-3 and J is TRBJ2-3; TRBD1 matches 10 bases. Per the germline V gene, CDR1 is MNHEY and CDR2 is SVGEGT. Trimming took 5 bases from V and 3 from J; bases not matched to a gene: 5. The CDR3 has 15 residues. The CDR3 DNA reads TGTGCCAGCAGTCATCCGGGACAGGGGACAGATACGCAGTATTTT. As protein: CASSHPGQGTDTQYF.

V and J are TRBV4-1 and TRBJ2-5, with D hard to call. The CDR3 has 15 residues. Germline V gene sequence: CDR1 MGHRA, CDR2 YSYEKL. The V and J ends lost 0 bases and 0 bases respectively, with 8 bases between them. In DNA, the CDR3 is TGCGCCAGCAGCCAAGATACGACAAACCAAGAGACCCAGTACTTC. Amino acid sequence: CASSQDTTNQETQYF.

There are a few counts of this clonotype. This rearrangement joins TRBV28 to TRBJ2-1; 8 bases fit TRBD2. With V trimmed by 2 bases and J by 5 bases, 8 bases remained unmatched. The germline V gene encodes CDR1 MDHEN and CDR2 SYDVKM. The CDR3 is 16 amino acids. The CDR3 loop reads CASSLMAGRADNEQFF. CDR3 DNA sequence: TGTGCCAGCAGTTTAATGGCCGGGAGGGCGGACAATGAGCAGTTCTTC.